This T cell receptor beta chain came from a study of T-cell reconstitution after alpha-beta-depleted transplantation in children (dated by TCRdb to about 2016). In terms of the full investigation: T-cell immune reconstitution after TCRalphabeta/CD19-depleted allogeneic hematopoietic cell transplantation in children was quantitatively tracked in the study by means of TCR repertoire profiling.

Receptors were amplified or captured by PCR. The instrument was an Illumina HiSeq 2500. To normalize quantification of the TCRbeta repertoire, the TCR libraries were built with molecular barcoding that relied on unique molecular identifiers. TCRdb cleaned the public reads at Q25 with fastp, built clones with MiXCR and kept in-frame beta chains. Rows with a matching CDR3 protein are joined into one entry that keeps the most common DNA and genes. The sample table records 420,000 or so distinct CDR3 sequences; roughly a tenth of these occur just once. Roughly 5% of the sample lies in the top ten. The CDR3, from cysteine to phenylalanine, totals 14 residues. The only DNA kept is the CDR3, 42 bases in frame from the first base. The germline ends are 8 bases apart after V is trimmed by 3 bases and J by 2 bases. Sequences LNHDA (CDR1) and SQIVND (CDR2) are obtained from the germline V gene (reference sequence).

Concerning this clonotype itself: Its antigen remains undetermined. Per-base qualities were not stored, and no clone one base away is much larger.

The TCR originated in a human donor who donated a stem cell graft to a child with acute myeloid leukemia. The sample consisted of PBMCs from the stem cell graft donor, taken from the stem cell graft. The chain couples TRBV19 to TRBJ2-1, with the D gene call left open. In nucleotides, the sequence is TGTGCCAGTAGTATGGGCAGTGCCTACAATGAGCAGTTCTTC. Translated, it gives CASSMGSAYNEQFF. With the portions outside the CDR3 filled from the reference TRBV19 and TRBJ2-1 genes, the complete variable region becomes DGGITQSPKYLFRKEGQNVTLSCEQNLNHDAMYWYRQDPGQGLRLIYYSQIVNDFQKGDIAEGYSVSREKKESFPLTVTSAQKNPTAFYLCASSMGSAYNEQFFGPGTRLTVL.